This TCR beta chain comes out of a study of metastatic and nonmetastatic thyroid tumors. Study-wide context: Malignant and benign thyroid patients had repertoires compared in peripheral blood and tumor or nodule tissue. Study results and caveats: Malignant thyroid tumors reportedly had TCR beta diversity that was significantly higher than in benign nodules, in blood and tumor.

Nobody among the patients had been given any treatment before thyroid surgery. There are 14 residues in the CDR3. Looked up from germline, CDR1 is MGHRA and CDR2 is YSYEKL. The trim removed 4 bases at V and 7 bases at J, leaving 4 bases unmatched. In the source study's methods: Variation in CDR3 across clinicopathological groups served as the basis for constructing a distant-metastasis classifier in papillary thyroid cancer. TCRdb reanalyzed the PCR reads via MiXCR. None of the V and J calls come from the authors' own analysis; TCRdb made them. This sample yields fewer than 45,000 clones, of which around 20% are seen a single time; about 14% belongs to the top ten. This clone was counted ten times or more. The target antigen is unknown.

Sequenced input: blood. The TCR was taken from a female donor with papillary thyroid cancer or a benign thyroid nodule (not recorded which). Some clones in this sample may be carry-over from other donors' samples. This chain joins TRBV4-1 and TRBJ1-4; 9 nucleotides align to TRBD1. CDR3 sequence (DNA): TGCGCCAGCAGCCTACAGGGGGCCGGTGAAAAACTGTTTTTT. Protein product: CASSLQGAGEKLFF.